Below, 15 T cell receptor beta chains from the same sample are listed, as sequenced in a study of OX40 agonist ivuxolimab in advanced cancers. This table comes from immunoSEQ multiplex PCR, and its TCRdb copy is limited to in-frame clones, with some not included. The sample records tens of thousands of clones, 87% being singletons. The sequences come from CD4+ or CD8+ T cells sorted from blood, collected in a trial of the OX40 agonist ivuxolimab. The receptors originated from an adult with an advanced solid tumor such as melanoma, head and neck, liver or kidney cancer.

The chain recombines TRBV18 with TRBJ2-7; 10 bases map to TRBD2. V was clipped by 0 bases and J by 2 bases; unmatched bases: 4. This CDR3 region has 16 residues. Per the germline V gene, CDR1 is KGHSH and CDR2 is LQKENI. The CDR3 loop is CASSPPAAGGAYEQYF. In nucleotides, the CDR3 is TGTGCCAGCTCACCACCGGCAGCGGGAGGGGCCTACGAGCAGTACTTC.

The chain couples TRBV6-1 to TRBJ2-7; a possible D gene is TRBD2 (6 bases). V was clipped by 0 bases and J by 1 base, with 10 bases between them. Germline CDR1 is MNHNS and CDR2 is SASEGT. There are 15 residues in the CDR3. The CDR3 DNA reads TGTGCCAGCAGTGAAGCTCCTGGGAGGTCCTACGAGCAGTACTTC. Its protein product is CASSEAPGRSYEQYF.

The CDR3 DNA reads TGTGCCAGTAGGGACGGGTCGCGTGGGTACGAGCAGTACTTC. It translates to CASRDGSRGYEQYF. The V gene is TRBV19, the J gene TRBJ2-7; D not resolved. CDR3 length: 14 amino acids. Germline V gene sequence: CDR1 LNHDA, CDR2 SQIVND (reference sequence). Trimming shortened V by 6 bases and J by 4 bases, and 16 bases separated the two germline ends. Complete variable domain (other parts from reference TRBV19 and TRBJ2-7): DGGITQSPKYLFRKEGQNVTLSCEQNLNHDAMYWYRQDPGQGLRLIYYSQIVNDFQKGDIAEGYSVSREKKESFPLTVTSAQKNPTAFYLCASRDGSRGYEQYFGPGTRLTVT.

This clone was found once. V and J are TRBV7-3 and TRBJ2-5; 7 bases fit TRBD2. This CDR3 is built from 13 residues. Germline CDR1 and CDR2: SGHTA and FQGTGA. With V trimmed by 5 bases and J by 5 bases, 5 bases remained unmatched. CDR3 nucleotides: TGTGCCAGCAGCCCGACTAGCATGGAGACCCAGTACTTC. Translation gives CASSPTSMETQYF. Full variable domain (outside the CDR3, taken from reference TRBV7-3 and TRBJ2-5): GAGVSQTPSNKVTEKGKYVELRCDPISGHTALYWYRQSLGQGPEFLIYFQGTGAADDSGLPNDRFFAVRPEGSVSTLKIQRTERGDSAVYLCASSPTSMETQYFGPGTRLLVL.

The rearrangement uses TRBV28 and TRBJ1-6, with D tentatively TRBD1 (6 bases). The ends were cut back, 5 bases at V and 7 bases at J, with 15 bases in the middle. This CDR3 spans 15 amino acids. Germline V lookup: CDR1 MDHEN, CDR2 SYDVKM. The CDR3 DNA reads as TGTGCCAGCAGTCGTACAGGGAAATGGAATTCACCCCTCCACTTT. This codes for CASSRTGKWNSPLHF.

Here the CDR3 reads CAWSSRNEQFF. Written as DNA, the CDR3 is TGTGCCTGGAGCTCCAGAAATGAGCAGTTCTTC. The chain carries TRBV30 and TRBJ2-1; D not certain. Germline V gene data show CDR1 as GTSNPN and CDR2 as SVGIG (reference sequence). The CDR3 covers 11 residues. Between the trimmed V and J ends, which lost 3 bases and 7 bases, there was a span of 7 bases. Combining the CDR3 with reference TRBV30 and TRBJ2-1 gives the whole variable domain SQTIHQWPATLVQPVGSPLSLECTVEGTSNPNLYWYRQAAGRGLQLLFYSVGIGQISSEVPQNLSASRPQDRQFILSSKKLLLSDSGFYLCAWSSRNEQFFGPGTRLTVL.

The CDR3 DNA follows: TGTGCCAGTAGTAAGGGGCTAAACTACAATGAGCAGTTCTTC. Encoded protein: CASSKGLNYNEQFF. The V and J genes are TRBV19 and TRBJ2-1; D possibly corresponds to TRBD1 (5 bases). Germline V gene lookup returns CDR1 LNHDA and CDR2 SQIVND (reference sequence). This CDR3 has 14 residues. Trimming shortened V by 4 bases and J by 3 bases, and 10 bases separated the two germline ends.

The V call is TRBV9, the J call TRBJ2-7; 11 positions match TRBD1. The CDR3 spans 14 residues. Trimming cost V 5 bases and J 3 bases; bases outside gene matches: 4. Germline loops: CDR1 SGDLS, CDR2 YYNGEE. The CDR3 DNA reads as TGTGCCAGCAGTCGGGGACAGGGGGACTACGAGCAGTACTTC. Protein: CASSRGQGDYEQYF.

The table lists this clone with a count of one. The CDR3 DNA reads as TGTGCCAGCAGCCCCCGGACTCTTCTCCTCTCTGGAAACACCATATATTTT. Its protein is CASSPRTLLLSGNTIYF. V usage is TRBV7-2 and J usage is TRBJ1-3; D remains unclear. Germline V CDR1 and CDR2: SGHTA, FQGNSA. The CDR3 sequence is 17 residues long. V was clipped by 5 bases and J by 0 bases, with 17 bases between them.

The rearrangement links TRBV5-4 to TRBJ2-7; D is perhaps TRBD1 (6 bases). Germline CDR1 reads SGHNT; CDR2 reads YYREEE (reference sequence). The CDR3 has 14 residues. Trimming shortened V by 4 bases and J by 0 bases, and 11 bases separated the two germline ends. DNA for the CDR3: TGTGCCAGCAGCAGTGGGGGCCCCTCCTACGAGCAGTACTTC. It yields the protein CASSSGGPSYEQYF.

The CDR3 protein is CASSIDRAGQPQHF. CDR3 nucleotides: TGTGCCAGTAGTATCGACAGGGCGGGTCAGCCCCAGCATTTT. The rearrangement joins TRBV19 to TRBJ1-5; 7 bases are a match to TRBD1. Germline V gives CDR1 LNHDA, CDR2 SQIVND (reference sequence). With 3 bases clipped from V and 6 bases from J, the junction kept 5 bases outside the gene matches. The CDR3 totals 14 residues.

The chain recombines TRBV6-1 with TRBJ1-4, with TRBD1 as a possible D gene (6 bases). V was pared by 10 bases and J by 5 bases, with 11 bases between. The CDR3 totals 12 residues. Germline lookup yields CDR1 MNHNS and CDR2 SASEGT. Here the CDR3 DNA reads TGTGCCACTTCACAGGGAAATGAAAAACTGTTTTTT. Translation gives CATSQGNEKLFF.

This clone occurred once. The V and J genes are TRBV2 and TRBJ1-5; weak D call: TRBD1 (6 bases). The germline gives CDR1 SNHLY, CDR2 FYNNEI. The CDR3 extends over 14 amino acids. Between the trimmed V and J ends, which lost 5 bases and 3 bases, there was a span of 11 bases. CDR3 sequence: CASSPTGFNQPQHF. Written as DNA, the CDR3 is TGTGCCAGCAGTCCGACAGGATTCAATCAGCCCCAGCATTTT.

The chain is built from TRBV5-1 and TRBJ1-1, with D possibly TRBD1 on 6 matching bases. This CDR3 spans 11 amino acids. V was cut by 7 bases and J by 11 bases, with 15 bases left in between. Germline V gene sequence: CDR1 SGHRS, CDR2 YFSETQ. The CDR3 spells CASRGPRGAFF. In DNA form, the CDR3 reads TGCGCCAGCCGGGGGCCGAGGGGGGCTTTCTTT.

This rearrangement joins TRBV5-6 to TRBJ2-2, with TRBD1 as a possible D gene (6 bases). Germline lookup yields CDR1 SGHDT and CDR2 YYEEEE. The CDR3 spans 15 residues. The V end lost 0 bases, the J end lost 6 bases, and 12 bases lay between the germline ends. CDR3 amino acids: CASSLDLQGSGELFF. CDR3 coding DNA: TGTGCCAGCAGCTTGGACTTACAGGGCTCCGGGGAGCTGTTTTTT.